These T cell receptor beta chains were read from a single sample in a study of blood T cell repertoires in COVID-19. This table comes from immunoSEQ multiplex PCR, and its TCRdb copy is limited to in-frame clones, with some not included. Of roughly 250,000 clones in the sample, around four fifths were seen once. Sequencing used peripheral blood. Every receptor here comes from a man aged 40-49 years with active or convalescent COVID-19. Both conserved end residues are part of each CDR3. The D gene is left open where the match is weak. Some rows mark clone size as missing; the rest say once, few, many or name a class of expanded clone.

d_gene	v_gene	len	abundance	j_gene	CDR3nt	CDR3aa
TRBD1	TRBV25-1	14	NA	TRBJ1-6	TGTGCCAGCAGTGCTGACAGGGTAAATTCACCCCTCCACTTT	CASSADRVNSPLHF
TRBD1	TRBV5-5	18	NA	TRBJ1-6	TGTGCCAGCAGCTTGGAGGTTTACAGGGGCGAGAGAAATTCACCCCTCCACTTT	CASSLEVYRGERNSPLHF
NA	TRBV6-5	13	NA	TRBJ1-5	TGTGCCAGCAGTTACGGGAGGGATCAGCCCCAGCATTTT	CASSYGRDQPQHF
NA	TRBV29-1	13	NA	TRBJ1-5	TGCAGCGTTGGATCAGGGGTCAATCAGCCCCAGCATTTT	CSVGSGVNQPQHF
NA	TRBV5-1	15	NA	TRBJ2-7	TGCGCCAGCAGCCCGGCAGGGTCGAGCTCCTACGAGCAGTACTTC	CASSPAGSSSYEQYF
TRBD1	TRBV2	13	few	TRBJ1-2	TGTGCCAGCAGTGAGACAGGGGGTGTTGGCTACACCTTC	CASSETGGVGYTF
NA	TRBV18	15	NA	TRBJ1-1	TGTGCCAGCTCACCAAGGACAGACCCTAGAACTGAAGCTTTCTTT	CASSPRTDPRTEAFF
TRBD2	TRBV27	15	NA	TRBJ2-1	TGTGCCAGCAGTTTGACTAGCGGGATGGCAAATGAGCAGTTCTTC	CASSLTSGMANEQFF
NA	TRBV3-1/TRBV3-2	14	NA	TRBJ2-1	TGTGCCAGCAGCCAAGTTCTGGGAGTAGATGAGCAGTTCTTC	CASSQVLGVDEQFF
NA	TRBV15	14	NA	TRBJ2-2	TGTGCCACCAGCAAAGGAGGTAACACCGGGGAGCTGTTTTTT	CATSKGGNTGELFF
NA	TRBV9	14	NA	TRBJ1-6	TGTGCCAGCAGCGTAGAGGAGGGTCGGTCACCCCTCCATTTT	CASSVEEGRSPLHF
NA	TRBV19	16	NA	TRBJ1-5	TGTGCCAGTAGTATTAATAAGGGAGAGAGCAATCAGCCCCAGCATTTT	CASSINKGESNQPQHF
NA	TRBV30	13	NA	TRBJ1-5	TGTGCCTGGTCAGGGGATAGCAATCAGCCCCAGCATTTT	CAWSGDSNQPQHF
TRBD2	TRBV19	17	few	TRBJ2-7	TGTGCCAGTAGTATAGATGGGACTAGCGTTAGCTCCTACGAGCAGTACTTC	CASSIDGTSVSSYEQYF
NA	TRBV3-1/TRBV3-2	14	NA	TRBJ1-6	TGTGCCAGCAGCCAAACCCAGGGCGAATCACCCCTCCACTTT	CASSQTQGESPLHF
TRBD2	TRBV9	15	NA	TRBJ2-7	TGTGCCAGCAGCGTGGGACTAGCGGGAGGGTACGAGCAGTACTTC	CASSVGLAGGYEQYF
TRBD1	TRBV7-2	17	NA	TRBJ2-2	TGTGCCAGCAGCTTAGGGAAGACAGGGACGTACACCGGGGAGCTGTTTTTT	CASSLGKTGTYTGELFF
TRBD1	TRBV4-1	14	NA	TRBJ2-1	TGCGCCAGCGGGACAGGGGGCTATATCAATGAGCAGTTCTTC	CASGTGGYINEQFF
TRBD1	TRBV19	17	NA	TRBJ1-3	TGTGCCAGTACCCGACAGGGGCGCATTTTGGGAGGAAACACCATATATTTT	CASTRQGRILGGNTIYF
NA	TRBV7-8	13	NA	TRBJ2-7	TGTGCCAGCAGCGGGGGCCGGCCCCACGAGCAGTACTTC	CASSGGRPHEQYF
TRBD1	TRBV27	15	NA	TRBJ1-2	TGTGCCAGCAGGGAAAGGACAGGGGGGGACTATGGCTACACCTTC	CASRERTGGDYGYTF
TRBD1	TRBV5-1	17	NA	TRBJ1-2	TGCGCCAGCAGGATCAATCCGGGACAGGGGACTCGCTATGGCTACACCTTC	CASRINPGQGTRYGYTF
NA	TRBV5-5	16	NA	TRBJ1-5	TGTGCCAGCAGTCCCGGACTCACGGGCGGCAATCAGCCCCAGCATTTT	CASSPGLTGGNQPQHF